The clone carrying this T cell receptor (beta chain) has only a few counts. Its cognate antigen is unknown. The data derive from a study of neoadjuvant anti-PD-1 for oral cavity cancer. Study-level background: Patients without progression got a fourth dose around day 43. General study points: Post-treatment tumors with larger preexisting clones showed more shrinkage. Only three patients per response group were TCR-analyzed; validation needed.

Assay used: immunoSEQ multiplex PCR; TCRdb lists only in-frame clones, some missing. The sample lists 10,000 or so clones; 65% to 70% were seen once. The V and J ends lost 1 base and 0 bases respectively, with 3 bases between them. Germline V lookup: CDR1 SGHTA, CDR2 FQGTGA. The CDR3 runs to 13 residues. This TCR came from a person aged 35 to 85 with oral cavity squamous cell carcinoma. The chain couples TRBV7-3 to TRBJ1-2; D uncertain. The sequenced sample was tumor tissue, obtained before nivolumab (anti-PD-1) treatment. The CDR3 loop is CASSLNTNYGYTF. CDR3 DNA: TGTGCCAGCAGCTTAAACACTAACTATGGCTACACCTTC.